This T cell receptor (beta chain) was profiled in a study of cytomegalovirus exposure and HLA in healthy donors. About this clone itself: The antigen is undetermined.

Study-level findings and limits: Earlier findings revealed that most TCR beta V segments proved productive either about 90% or about 30% of the time. Reportedly, fewer N-insertions than the roughly 700-donor mean appeared in an Asian-associated ancestry cluster in a later analysis. Investigators reported more than 150 TCR beta chains as tied to cytomegalovirus. Later analysis indicated greater clonal expansion among HLA-associated TCR beta chains than among equally common other chains.

PCR amplification relied on 60 Vbeta primers (plus 13 Jbeta primers). Produced via immunoSEQ multiplex PCR; TCRdb's table is partial and in-frame only. The sample has about 38,000 clones. V was pared by 0 bases and J by 7 bases, with 10 bases between. Germline CDR1 LNHDA, CDR2 SQIVND (reference sequence). The CDR3 is 14 residues long. The sample was PBMCs. The J gene is TRBJ2-1, the V gene TRBV19; D possibly corresponds to TRBD1 (6 bases). The receptor comes from a man aged 40-50 years in good health and CMV-seropositive. CDR3 region: CASSIDRTVNEQFF. In DNA form, the CDR3 reads TGTGCCAGTAGTATAGATCGGACAGTGAATGAGCAGTTCTTC.